This TCR beta chain was obtained from a study of T cells in Graves' hyperthyroidism and ophthalmopathy. Disease duration under 2 months; hyperthyroidism patients were aged 18 to 65. Diagnostic assessment was based on clinical symptoms, serum thyroxine and TRAb, thyroid ultrasound and orbital computed tomography. TCR beta CDR3 regions were amplified from RNA. A first-round RT-PCR of the TCR CDR3 used the HTBI primer set. TCRdb ran MiXCR on the multiplex PCR reads and lists one entry per CDR3 protein. The profile covers roughly 200,000 distinct CDR3 sequences, with approximately 20% appearing a single time and about 48% taken by the ten largest. This clonotype was picked up many times. Its antigen is not known. The study, taken as a whole, reports: A model using 13 V-J features told ophthalmopathy apart from stable hyperthyroidism.

CDR3 length: 14 residues. After removal of 7 bases from V and 3 bases from J, the junction contained 8 bases not matched to a gene. Germline V gene sequence: CDR1 MNHEY, CDR2 SMNVEV (reference sequence). Sequenced material: blood. V gene TRBV27 combines with J gene TRBJ1-2; 7 bases are a match to TRBD1. The sequence came from a man aged 40-55 years with Graves' hyperthyroidism. CDR3 sequence (DNA): TGTGCCAGCACCCCCCACCAGGGGGACTATGGCTACACCTTC. This codes for CASTPHQGDYGYTF.